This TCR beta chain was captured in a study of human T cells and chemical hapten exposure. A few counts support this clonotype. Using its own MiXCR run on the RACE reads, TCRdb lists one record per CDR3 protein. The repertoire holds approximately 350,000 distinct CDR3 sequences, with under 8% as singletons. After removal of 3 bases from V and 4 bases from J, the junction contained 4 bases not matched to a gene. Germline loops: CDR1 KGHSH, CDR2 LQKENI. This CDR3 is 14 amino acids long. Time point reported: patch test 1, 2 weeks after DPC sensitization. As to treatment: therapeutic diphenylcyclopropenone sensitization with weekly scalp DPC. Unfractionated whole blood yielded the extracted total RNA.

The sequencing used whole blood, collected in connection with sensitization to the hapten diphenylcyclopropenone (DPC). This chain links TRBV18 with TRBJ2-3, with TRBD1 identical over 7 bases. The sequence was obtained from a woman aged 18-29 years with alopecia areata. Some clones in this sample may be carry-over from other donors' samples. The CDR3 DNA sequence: TGTGCCAGCTCACCGAACAGGGGCGCAGATACGCAGTATTTT. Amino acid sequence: CASSPNRGADTQYF.